The 19 T cell receptor beta chains reported below all come from one sample, sequenced in a study of blood T cells in healthy people across ages. A second PCR, run for roughly 7 to 11 cycles, used a sample-barcoded 5' primer plus a J-beta primer mix. Each CDR3 protein gets one entry after TCRdb re-called the 5' RACE reads with MiXCR. The sample includes roughly 860,000 distinct CDR3 sequences, 55% to 65% of them seen just once. The specimen was blood. The receptors stem from a man between 25 and 39 years old in good health.

J is TRBJ2-1 and V is TRBV3-1; tentative D call: TRBD2 (5 bases). The CDR3 length is 15 residues. Per germline, CDR1 LGHDT and CDR2 YNNKEL (reference sequence). Trimming shortened V by 4 bases and J by 5 bases, and 15 bases separated the two germline ends. CDR3 DNA: TGTGCCAGCAGCCCCCTATCGGGGATAGACAATGAGCAGTTCTTC. Its translation: CASSPLSGIDNEQFF.

The gene calls are TRBV20-1 and TRBJ2-4; D ambiguous. Germline values: CDR1 DFQATT, CDR2 SNEGSKA (reference sequence). The length of the CDR3 is 14 residues. Between the trimmed V and J ends, which lost 2 bases and 1 base, there was a span of 9 bases. CDR3 amino acids: CSARQDPAKNIQYF. The CDR3 DNA sequence: TGCAGTGCTAGACAAGATCCCGCCAAAAACATTCAGTACTTC.

This clonotype was detected a few times. The chain combines TRBV2 with TRBJ1-5, with 8 nucleotides matching TRBD1. The CDR3 runs 15 residues. CDR1 and CDR2 (germline): SNHLY, FYNNEI. The ends lost 2 bases at V and 2 bases at J; junction bases unmatched: 2. The CDR3 reads CASSEQGAGNQPQHF. The CDR3 DNA sequence: TGTGCCAGCAGTGAACAGGGGGCTGGCAATCAGCCCCAGCATTTT.

There are a few counts of this clonotype. The chain uses TRBV5-1 and TRBJ2-3; 9 bases are a match to TRBD1. The CDR3 spans 16 residues. The trim removed 2 bases at V and 4 bases at J, leaving 8 bases unmatched. Germline CDR1 is SGHRS and CDR2 is YFSETQ. CDR3 nucleotides: TGCGCCAGCAGCTTCCAAGGGACAGGGAGTGCAGATACGCAGTATTTT. Its translation: CASSFQGTGSADTQYF.

This clonotype was found a few times. This chain joins TRBV29-1 and TRBJ2-5; tentative D call: TRBD2 (7 bases). The V end was cut by 2 bases, the J end by 4 bases, with 11 bases between. The V gene's germline CDR1 is SQVTM and CDR2 ANQGSEA. The CDR3 sequence is 13 residues long. CDR3 in amino acids: CSVERGGGETQYF. Written as DNA, the CDR3 is TGCAGCGTTGAAAGGGGGGGAGGAGAGACCCAGTACTTC.

V and J are TRBV13 and TRBJ2-5, with 7 bases fitting TRBD2. The CDR3 runs to 13 residues. Germline CDR1 is PRHDT and CDR2 is FYEKMQ (reference sequence). Germline trimming cut 5 bases from V and 5 bases from J; bases unmatched to any gene: 5. The CDR3 sequence: CASSTGGVETQYF. CDR3 nucleotide sequence: TGTGCCAGCAGCACGGGGGGAGTGGAGACCCAGTACTTC.

The chain links TRBV4-3 to TRBJ1-2; tentatively, D is TRBD1 (5 bases). The CDR3 is 14 amino acids. Germline CDR1 LGHNA, CDR2 YSLEER. Trimming left V 0 bases short and J 5 bases short, with 10 bases between. CDR3 region: CASSQDFGTYGYTF. As DNA, the CDR3 is TGCGCCAGCAGCCAAGATTTTGGGACGTATGGCTACACCTTC.

This clonotype occurred once. The rearrangement uses TRBV12-3 or TRBV12-4 and TRBJ2-5; possible D gene TRBD2, 6 bases. The J call is in doubt because the DNA end fits TRBJ2-7 better. The CDR3 consists of 15 residues. The CDR3 spells CASAGNSGWTYEQYF. The CDR3 DNA is TGTGCCAGCGCGGGGAACTCGGGGTGGACCTACGAGCAGTACTTC.

The J gene is TRBJ2-7, the V gene TRBV21-1; the table gives TRBD1 as D, unverified against the DNA. TRBV21-1 represents a pseudogene. CDR3 length: 13 amino acids. CDR3 nucleotides: TGTGCCACCCCGGGGACAGGGGCTTTTGAGCAGTACTTC. Protein sequence: CATPGTGAFEQYF.

There are a few counts of this clonotype. The V call is TRBV25-1, the J call TRBJ1-2; no reliable D call. The length of the CDR3 is 14 residues. In germline, CDR1 is MGHDK, CDR2 SYGVNS. Trimming cost V 3 bases and J 1 base, with 9 bases left between them. CDR3 DNA sequence: TGTGCCAGCAGTGATGTGGGGAATAACTATGGCTACACCTTC. This sequence encodes CASSDVGNNYGYTF.

The CDR3 region is CASSPKVSLIAKNIQYF. The CDR3 coding sequence is TGTGCCAGCAGCCCCAAGGTGTCCTTGATAGCCAAAAACATTCAGTACTTC. This sequence joins TRBV5-6 and TRBJ2-4; D gene unclear. V was trimmed by 4 bases and J by 0 bases, leaving 17 bases between them. Germline CDR1 is SGHDT and CDR2 is YYEEEE. The CDR3 loop spans 17 amino acids.

This chain connects TRBV6-2 or TRBV6-3 to TRBJ2-7; D possibly corresponds to TRBD2 (5 bases). The CDR3 covers 16 residues. Per germline, CDR1 MNHEY and CDR2 SVGEGT. Trimming stripped 5 bases from V and 2 bases from J, with 19 bases between. This chain's CDR3 is CASSPGYGLNPYEQYF. In DNA form, the CDR3 reads TGTGCCAGCAGTCCCGGGTACGGACTCAACCCCTACGAGCAGTACTTC.

This clonotype was seen a few times. V and J are TRBV6-1 and TRBJ2-4; no clear D. CDR1 is MNHNS and CDR2 is SASEGT in the germline V gene. The CDR3 runs 18 residues. V shed 6 bases and J shed 2 bases, with 23 bases lying between them. CDR3 nucleotides: TGTGCCAGCAGCGAGACGCTCGCCGGTCCCGGTACCAAAAACATTCAGTACTTC. The encoded protein is CASSETLAGPGTKNIQYF.

The CDR3, as DNA: TGCAGTGCTGCTAAAGCGGGGGCAAGCACAGATACGCAGTATTTT. This translates into CSAAKAGASTDTQYF. V usage is TRBV20-1 and J usage is TRBJ2-3; 8 nucleotides match TRBD2. The ends lost 5 bases at V and 0 bases at J; junction bases unmatched: 7. This CDR3 has 15 residues. The germline gives CDR1 DFQATT, CDR2 SNEGSKA (reference sequence).

This clonotype was detected only a few times. The V call is TRBV7-9, the J call TRBJ2-7; 11 bases map to TRBD1. In germline, CDR1 is SEHNR, CDR2 FQNEAQ (reference sequence). Germline trimming cut 2 bases from V and 5 bases from J; bases unmatched to any gene: 5. The CDR3 contains 15 residues. Here the CDR3 reads CASSLHGQGADEQYF. In nucleotides, the CDR3 is TGTGCCAGCAGCTTACACGGACAGGGGGCCGACGAGCAGTACTTC.

J is TRBJ2-5 and V is TRBV29-1; the match to TRBD2 covers 8 bases. Germline CDR1 SQVTM, CDR2 ANQGSEA. The CDR3 extends over 14 amino acids. The V segment lost 7 bases and the J segment 9 bases; nucleotides outside the gene matches: 16. The CDR3 region is CSGGMASGLGAQYF. The CDR3 coding sequence is TGCAGCGGTGGTATGGCTAGCGGGCTGGGGGCCCAGTACTTC.

The chain carries TRBV11-2 and TRBJ2-1; the match to TRBD2 covers 8 bases. Germline trimming cut 2 bases from V and 1 base from J; bases unmatched to any gene: 7. Looked up from germline, CDR1 is SGHAT and CDR2 is FQNNGV. CDR3 length: 17 residues. The CDR3 bases are TGTGCCAGCAGCTTATTTTACGGGGGGGCGTCCTACAATGAGCAGTTCTTC. Translating it yields CASSLFYGGASYNEQFF.

Regarding this clonotype: No DNA is shown, since the ends of the CDR3 on it are uncertain; the CDR3 is the one TCRdb lists. This chain links TRBV28 with TRBJ2-5; the table's D call, TRBD1, was not checked against the DNA. The CDR3 is 20 residues long, counting both termini. The germline gives CDR1 MDHEN, CDR2 SYDVKM. CDR3 protein: CASSLGLHYEQYFGAGTQYF.

The rearrangement links TRBV7-8 to TRBJ2-5; D remains ambiguous. V was clipped by 2 bases and J by 0 bases, with 10 bases between them. Looked up from germline, CDR1 is SGHVS and CDR2 is FQNEAQ. The CDR3 covers 15 residues. CDR3 coding DNA: TGTGCCAGCAGCTTACCCGGCAGCGACCAAGAGACCCAGTACTTC. The encoded protein is CASSLPGSDQETQYF.